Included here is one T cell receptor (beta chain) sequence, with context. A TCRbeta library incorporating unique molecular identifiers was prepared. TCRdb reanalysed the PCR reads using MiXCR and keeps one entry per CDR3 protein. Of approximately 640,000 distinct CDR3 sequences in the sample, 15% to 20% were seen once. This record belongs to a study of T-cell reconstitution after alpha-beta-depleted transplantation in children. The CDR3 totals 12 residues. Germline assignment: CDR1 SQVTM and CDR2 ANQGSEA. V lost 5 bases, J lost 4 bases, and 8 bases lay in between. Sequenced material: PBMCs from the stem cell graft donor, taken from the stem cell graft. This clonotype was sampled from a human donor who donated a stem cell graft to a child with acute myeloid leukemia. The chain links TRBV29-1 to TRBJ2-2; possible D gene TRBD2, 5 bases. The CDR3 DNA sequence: TGCAGCGTTCCCGGAGGCACCGGGGAGCTGTTTTTT. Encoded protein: CSVPGGTGELFF.